Listed below are T cell receptor beta chains from one sample, sequenced in a study of CD8 T cells in ankylosing spondylitis. TCRdb recomputed calls from the 5' RACE reads with MiXCR, one row per CDR3 protein. The table lists around 280,000 distinct CDR3 sequences, about 19% of them singletons. Material: blood, either unsorted or a sorted T cell fraction (not recorded which). These receptors all come from a male donor with ankylosing spondylitis or in good health (not recorded which). Each CDR3 is given with its conserved first and last residue. A D gene is named only where the DNA matches it firmly. Size is stated for part of the rows, as once, few or many counts, or as a class when the clone is expanded.

.	TRBJ2-5	TRBV20-1	TRBD1	TGCAGTGCTACCCGGGACAGTCAAGAGACCCAGTACTTC	CSATRDSQETQYF
.	TRBJ2-3	TRBV9	.	TGTGCCAGCAGCGATCCAGGGGAGACTAGCACAGATACGCAGTATTTT	CASSDPGETSTDTQYF
few	TRBJ1-6	TRBV10-3	TRBD1	TGTGCCATCAGTGCCGGGACAGGGGATTCACCCCTCCACTTT	CAISAGTGDSPLHF
.	TRBJ1-2	TRBV12-3/TRBV12-4	.	TGTGCCAGCAGTACAGCATATGGCTACACCTTC	CASSTAYGYTF
few	TRBJ2-5	TRBV6-5	.	TGTGCCAGCAGTTACTCGACAACTCAAGAGACCCAGTACTTC	CASSYSTTQETQYF
.	TRBJ2-2	TRBV28	.	TGTGCCAGCAGTTTAAGCCGGAAGTGGACTACAGACACCGGGGAGCTGTTTTTT	CASSLSRKWTTDTGELFF
many	TRBJ1-1	TRBV5-1	.	TGCGCCAGCAGCCGAGCGGAGAACACTGAAGCTTTCTTT	CASSRAENTEAFF
.	TRBJ2-1	TRBV7-9	.	TGTGCCAGCAGATTATTCCACAATGAGCAGTTCTTC	CASRLFHNEQFF
few	TRBJ1-1	TRBV20-1	.	TGCAGTGCTAGTGTCTCAGGGCGGGACACTGAAGCTTTCTTT	CSASVSGRDTEAFF
.	TRBJ1-4	TRBV12-3/TRBV12-4	.	TGTGCCAGCAGTTTAGCAGGGGTTGAAAAACTGTTTTTT	CASSLAGVEKLFF
.	TRBJ2-5	TRBV7-2	TRBD2	TGTGCCAGCAGCCGGACTAGCGGGGGACCACAAGAGACCCAGTACTTC	CASSRTSGGPQETQYF
.	TRBJ2-2	TRBV29-1	.	TGCAGCGTTGAAGGCCTGAGCGGGGAGCTGTTTTTT	CSVEGLSGELFF
.	TRBJ2-2	TRBV10-3	TRBD2	TGTGCCTCAAGGACTAGCGAGGAGACCGGGGAGCTGTTTTTT	CASRTSEETGELFF
few	TRBJ1-1	TRBV20-1	.	TGCAGTGCTAGAGACAGGCTGAGGGACACTGAAGCTTTCTTT	CSARDRLRDTEAFF
many	TRBJ2-3	TRBV9	.	TGTGCCAGCAGCCCATCCCAGGGGCTCACAGATACGCAGTATTTT	CASSPSQGLTDTQYF
many	TRBJ2-5	TRBV5-1	TRBD2	TGCGCCAGCAGCTTTGGAGCGGGAGGTCCCCAGTACTTC	CASSFGAGGPQYF
many	TRBJ1-2	TRBV3-1	.	TGTGCCAGCAGCCAAGCGGTCAACTATGGCTACACCTTC	CASSQAVNYGYTF
many	TRBJ1-2	TRBV6-6	.	TGTGCCAGCCTCGGGACACCCCATATAACCTTC	CASLGTPHITF
many	TRBJ2-3	TRBV4-1	.	TGCGCCAGCAGCCAAGACCATACGCAGTATTTT	CASSQDHTQYF
many	TRBJ1-5	TRBV24-1	.	TGTGCCACCAGTGCGGGGGGTGACGATCAGCCCCAGCATTTT	CATSAGGDDQPQHF
few	TRBJ2-2	TRBV6-1	.	TGTGCCAGCAGGGGAACCTCGGGATCTAACACCGGGGAGCTGTTTTTT	CASRGTSGSNTGELFF
many	TRBJ1-1	TRBV3-1	.	TGTGCCAGCAGCCCGAATTACAGGAACACTGAAGCTTTCTTT	CASSPNYRNTEAFF
many	TRBJ2-1	TRBV5-1	TRBD1	TGCGCCAGCAGCTTGGGGGACAGATACAATGAGCAGTTCTTC	CASSLGDRYNEQFF
.	TRBJ2-1	TRBV7-3	TRBD2	TGTGCCAGCAGCTTGTTGCCATCGGGGGGAATTGGGTCAACTTACAATGAGCAGTTCTTC	CASSLLPSGGIGSTYNEQFF
few	TRBJ2-2	TRBV5-6	TRBD1	TGTGCCAGCAGCTTGGTCGGCAGGGGGACCGGGGAGCTGTTTTTT	CASSLVGRGTGELFF
few	TRBJ2-3	TRBV5-1	TRBD2	TGCGCCAGCAGCTTATCTACTAGCGGCCTCGCAGATACGCAGTATTTT	CASSLSTSGLADTQYF
.	TRBJ1-4	TRBV30	TRBD1	TGTGCCTGTGACAGGGACGACAAAAAACTGTTTTTT	CACDRDDKKLFF
few	TRBJ1-5	TRBV9	.	TGTGCCAGCAGCCCCGGGTGGGGTAACAATCAGCCCCAGCATTTT	CASSPGWGNNQPQHF
few	TRBJ2-2	TRBV4-2	TRBD2	TGTGCCAGCAGCCGGACTAGCGGGGGGGCGAACACCGGGGAGCTGTTTTTT	CASSRTSGGANTGELFF
many	TRBJ2-2	TRBV12-3/TRBV12-4	.	TGTGCCAGCAGTTTACAGGCGAACACCGGGGAGCTGTTTTTT	CASSLQANTGELFF
.	TRBJ1-5	TRBV5-1	TRBD1	TGCGCCAGCAGCTTGGACGGGACAGGGGCGGGTCAGCCCCAGCATTTT	CASSLDGTGAGQPQHF
.	TRBJ2-1	TRBV5-1	TRBD1	TGCGCCAGCAGCCGGACAGGGTTGGGTGAGCAGTTCTTC	CASSRTGLGEQFF
.	TRBJ2-1	TRBV11-2	TRBD1	TGTGCCAGCAGCTTAGGTGGGACAGTCAACAATGAGCAGTTCTTC	CASSLGGTVNNEQFF
few	TRBJ2-1	TRBV5-1	TRBD2	TGCGCCAGCAGCCCGAGCGGGAACTCCTACAATGAGCAGTTCTTC	CASSPSGNSYNEQFF
many	TRBJ1-6	TRBV7-9	.	TGTGCCAGCACCTCATCAGGCGCGACCCGGGATTCACCCCTCCACTTT	CASTSSGATRDSPLHF
.	TRBJ1-4	TRBV7-9	TRBD1	TGTGCCAGCAACCCCTGGGGACAGGGAGGCGAAAAACTGTTTTTT	CASNPWGQGGEKLFF
.	TRBJ2-3	TRBV20-1	.	TGCAGTGCTAGAGGGAGGGCAGATACGCAGTATTTT	CSARGRADTQYF
.	TRBJ1-3	TRBV3-1	.	TGTGCCAGCAGCCCCCCGGACGGTACCTCTGGAAACACCATATATTTT	CASSPPDGTSGNTIYF
few	TRBJ2-1	TRBV7-9	.	TGTGCGACCAGTCAGGGGCAGTACAATGAGCAGTTCTTC	CATSQGQYNEQFF
few	TRBJ2-4	TRBV20-1	.	TGCAGTGCTAGAGATCCCGGGACTTCTACGGGCATTCAGTACTTC	CSARDPGTSTGIQYF
few	TRBJ2-1	TRBV20-1	.	TGCAGTGCTAGCCTCCTAAGCTCCTACAATGAGCAGTTCTTC	CSASLLSSYNEQFF
.	TRBJ1-1	TRBV12-3/TRBV12-4	TRBD1	TGTGCCAGCAGTTCGACAGGGTGGAACACTGAAGCTTTCTTT	CASSSTGWNTEAFF